The 21 T cell receptor beta chains listed next were all sequenced from one sample in a study of blood T cell repertoires in COVID-19. Assay: immunoSEQ multiplex PCR; the TCRdb copy retains only in-frame clones and omits some. Of roughly 57,000 clones listed, roughly nine tenths are singletons. Sequencing was performed on peripheral blood. These receptor sequences come from a human donor in a cohort sampled during active COVID-19.

The genes are TRBV4-3 and TRBJ2-7, with D perhaps TRBD1 (6 bases). The CDR3 is made up of 22 amino acids. Trimming removed 0 bases at V and 4 bases at J, with 34 bases between. Germline CDR1 LGHNA, CDR2 YSLEER. CDR3 DNA sequence: TGCGCCAGCAGCCAAGAAAGAGTAGGTGTAGCAGGGGCTCAAAACCGTGATTACGAGCAGTACTTC. It encodes CASSQERVGVAGAQNRDYEQYF.

This clone came up a few times. The chain links TRBV18 to TRBJ1-3, with 10 bases that match TRBD1. Germline V gene sequence: CDR1 KGHSH, CDR2 LQKENI. Trimming removed 0 bases from V and 0 bases from J; junction bases left unmatched: 5. This CDR3 spans 18 amino acids. CDR3 in amino acids: CASSPPGTGVPSGNTIYF. CDR3 nucleotide sequence: TGTGCCAGCTCACCACCCGGGACAGGGGTACCCTCTGGAAACACCATATATTTT.

V gene TRBV11-3 combines with J gene TRBJ2-3, with D unresolved. In germline, CDR1 is SGHNT, CDR2 YENEEA. The CDR3 is 15 residues long. Trimming left V 2 bases short and J 1 base short, with 10 bases between. The CDR3 loop reads CASSLKWRGTDTQYF. The CDR3 DNA follows: TGTGCCAGCAGCTTAAAGTGGAGAGGCACAGATACGCAGTATTTT.

The chain uses TRBV30 and TRBJ2-7; D possibly corresponds to TRBD2 (6 bases). The CDR3 covers 15 residues. CDR1 and CDR2 from the germline V gene are GTSNPN and SVGIG (reference sequence). Trimming pared 0 bases from V and 0 bases from J, leaving 12 bases between. The CDR3 sequence: CAWSVRGGVSYEQYF. CDR3 nucleotides: TGTGCCTGGAGTGTACGAGGCGGGGTCTCCTACGAGCAGTACTTC.

V and J are TRBV4-1 and TRBJ1-6; D is perhaps TRBD1 (6 bases). The germline V gene encodes CDR1 MGHRA and CDR2 YSYEKL. The CDR3 is 16 residues long. Trimming took 0 bases from V and 6 from J, leaving 12 bases between them. The CDR3 region has the DNA TGCGCCAGCAGCCAAGATAGGGGGAGACTTAATTCACCCCTCCACTTT. It codes for CASSQDRGRLNSPLHF.

The gene calls are TRBV5-1 and TRBJ2-5; the D is unclear. There are 17 residues in the CDR3. Germline V gives CDR1 SGHRS, CDR2 YFSETQ. V lost 1 base to trimming and J lost 5 bases, with 21 bases between them. The CDR3 here is CASSLSRSSRTRETQYF. CDR3 DNA: TGCGCCAGCAGCTTGTCGAGATCCTCTAGAACGCGGGAGACCCAGTACTTC.

V usage is TRBV29-1 and J usage is TRBJ1-1; the D is unclear. V lost 4 bases to trimming and J lost 9 bases, with 18 bases between them. This CDR3 comprises 13 residues. Germline lookup yields CDR1 SQVTM and CDR2 ANQGSEA. Here the CDR3 DNA reads TGCAGCGTTGCCCCTTATGGGGAGGGTAAAGCTTTCTTT. It codes for CSVAPYGEGKAFF.

The genes are TRBV6-5 and TRBJ1-2; 7 positions agree with TRBD1. The germline V gene encodes CDR1 MNHEY and CDR2 SVGAGI. Trimming cost V 0 bases and J 2 bases; bases outside gene matches: 6. CDR3 size: 16 residues. The CDR3 here is CASSYSGTVTNYGYTF. Here the CDR3 DNA reads TGTGCCAGCAGTTACTCGGGGACAGTAACCAACTATGGCTACACCTTC.

The rearrangement joins TRBV29-1 to TRBJ1-2, with TRBD1 as a possible D gene (6 bases). V lost 7 bases to trimming and J lost 9 bases, with 21 bases between them. Germline V CDR1 and CDR2: SQVTM, ANQGSEA. The CDR3 spans 13 residues. The CDR3 is CSAEEPRGRSYTF. Here the CDR3 DNA reads TGCAGCGCCGAAGAACCCAGGGGTAGGAGCTACACCTTC.

V gene TRBV5-4 combines with J gene TRBJ2-3; possible D gene TRBD2, 7 bases. CDR3 length: 16 amino acids. Germline V CDR1 and CDR2: SGHNT, YYREEE (reference sequence). V lost 4 bases and J lost 2, with 17 bases in between. The CDR3 loop is CASSRVAGALTDTQYF. DNA for the CDR3: TGTGCCAGCAGCCGTGTCGCGGGGGCCCTCACAGATACGCAGTATTTT.

J is TRBJ2-1 and V is TRBV6-4; 13 bases align to TRBD2. J lost 6 bases, V lost 4 bases, and 6 bases had no gene match. Germline CDR1 is MRHNA and CDR2 is SNTAGT. This CDR3 is built from 16 residues. The CDR3 reads CASSGPGLAGLNEQFF. CDR3 DNA: TGTGCCAGCAGTGGACCGGGACTAGCGGGGCTCAATGAGCAGTTCTTC.

The sample holds a few counts of this clone. The rearrangement uses TRBV7-9 and TRBJ2-3; TRBD2 matches at 14 bases. V was pared by 4 bases and J by 2 bases, with 5 bases of the junction left unmatched. CDR3 length equals 17 residues. CDR1 is SEHNR and CDR2 is FQNEAQ in the germline V gene (reference sequence). In nucleotides, the CDR3 is TGTGCCAGCAGCTCGGGACTAGCGGGGGCTTTCACAGATACGCAGTATTTT. Its translation is CASSSGLAGAFTDTQYF.

V is TRBV13 and J is TRBJ1-1; D perhaps matches TRBD1 (6 bases). Between the trimmed V and J ends, which lost 5 bases and 7 bases, there was a span of 11 bases. The CDR3 is made up of 12 amino acids. In germline, CDR1 is PRHDT, CDR2 FYEKMQ (reference sequence). The CDR3 reads CASSPRGFEAFF. The CDR3 DNA is TGTGCCAGCAGCCCTAGGGGGTTTGAAGCTTTCTTT. Looking up the rest from reference TRBV13 and TRBJ1-1 gives the full variable domain: AAGVIQSPRHLIKEKRETATLKCYPIPRHDTVYWYQQGPGQDPQFLISFYEKMQSDKGSIPDRFSAQQFSDYHSELNMSSLELGDSALYFCASSPRGFEAFFGQGTRLTVV.

CDR3 sequence (DNA): TGTGCCTGGAGTTCCGACAGGGGGGCTGAAGCTTTCTTT. It is translated as CAWSSDRGAEAFF. The chain is built from TRBV30 and TRBJ1-1; 9 bases line up with TRBD1. The germline V gene has CDR1 GTSNPN and CDR2 SVGIG (reference sequence). The CDR3 extends over 13 amino acids. V shed 2 bases, J shed 6 bases, and the junction held 4 bases outside the gene matches.

V is TRBV3-1 (or the pseudogene TRBV3-2) and J is TRBJ1-1; D possibly corresponds to TRBD1 (5 bases). The V gene's germline CDR1 is LGHDT and CDR2 YNNKEL (reference sequence). CDR3 size: 15 residues. Trimming shortened V by 1 base and J by 6 bases, and 15 bases separated the two germline ends. The chain's CDR3 is CASSQVSGTDAEAFF. The CDR3 DNA reads TGTGCCAGCAGCCAAGTTTCAGGGACTGACGCTGAAGCTTTCTTT.

In this sample, this clone turned up once. Here the CDR3 reads CASSLTGLTYNEQFF. The CDR3 coding sequence is TGTGCCAGCAGTCTTACAGGGTTGACCTACAATGAGCAGTTCTTC. The V call is TRBV6-5, the J call TRBJ2-1; weak D call: TRBD1 (6 bases). The CDR3 sequence is 15 residues long. With 5 bases removed from V and 2 bases from J, the gap between germline ends came to 13 bases. Germline V gene lookup returns CDR1 MNHEY and CDR2 SVGAGI.

This chain links TRBV10-1 with TRBJ2-7; possibly TRBD2 for D (7 bases). V dropped 10 bases and J dropped 12 bases, with 19 bases sitting between them. The germline gives CDR1 WNHNN, CDR2 SYGVQD (reference sequence). CDR3 length: 11 amino acids. The CDR3 reads CATSGGGALYF. The CDR3 DNA sequence: TGCGCCACCAGCGGTGGGGGGGCGTTGTACTTC.

The V gene is TRBV7-6, the J gene TRBJ2-3; TRBD2 matches 11 bases. Germline values: CDR1 SGHVS, CDR2 FNYEAQ. Trimming took 5 bases from V and 1 from J; bases not matched to a gene: 5. The CDR3 is 16 residues long. This chain's CDR3 is CASSRTSGGRTDTQYF. DNA for the CDR3: TGTGCCAGCAGCCGCACTAGCGGGGGACGCACAGATACGCAGTATTTT. The complete variable domain, with remaining parts taken from reference TRBV7-6 and TRBJ2-3, reads GAGVSQSPRYKVTKRGQDVALRCDPISGHVSLYWYRQALGQGPEFLTYFNYEAQQDKSGLPNDRFSAERPEGSISTLTIQRTEQRDSAMYRCASSRTSGGRTDTQYFGPGTRLTVL.

The chain uses TRBV10-3 and TRBJ2-7; 7 bases are a match to TRBD1. The CDR3 covers 16 residues. Germline V gives CDR1 ENHRY, CDR2 SYGVKD. The J segment lost 0 bases and the V segment lost 5 bases, leaving 10 bases of the junction unmatched. The CDR3 DNA reads as TGTGCCATCAGTCTAACCGGGACAGCGAGCTCCTACGAGCAGTACTTC. Translation: CAISLTGTASSYEQYF.

The chain employs TRBV6-6 and TRBJ2-7, with 7 bases matching TRBD1. The CDR3 is 18 residues long. The V gene end was trimmed by 5 bases and the J gene end by 0 bases; junction bases not matched to a gene: 16. Germline lookup yields CDR1 MNHNY and CDR2 SVGAGI (reference sequence). For the CDR3, the DNA is TGTGCCAGCAGTCCCGGACAGGATCGAAACTATCTCTCCTACGAGCAGTACTTC. This codes for CASSPGQDRNYLSYEQYF.

The V call is TRBV3-1 (or the pseudogene TRBV3-2), the J call TRBJ1-2, with TRBD1 matching over 9 bases. With V trimmed by 0 bases and J by 3 bases, 5 bases remained unmatched. CDR1 and CDR2 from the germline V gene are LGHDT and YNNKEL (reference sequence). The CDR3 is 16 residues long. The CDR3, as DNA: TGTGCCAGCAGCCAAGACCCGGGGACAGGGTACTATGGCTACACCTTC. Translated: CASSQDPGTGYYGYTF.